The 8 T cell receptor beta chains in this list originate from one sample, sequenced in a study of T cell responses to AZD1222 COVID-19 vaccine. Clones were sequenced by immunoSEQ multiplex PCR, and TCRdb holds only the in-frame ones, with some missing. Altogether about 140,000 clones are present, 89% being singletons, with the ten largest covering about 4.5%. This material consisted of peripheral blood, taken on day 0 of AZD1222 vaccination. Source of these receptors: an adult in good health.

This chain uses TRBV15 with TRBJ2-1; the D is unclear. Germline loops: CDR1 LNHNV, CDR2 YYDKDF (reference sequence). Between the trimmed V and J ends, which lost 1 base and 10 bases, there was a span of 11 bases. This CDR3 region has 13 residues. This chain's CDR3 is CATSRVQQPEQFF. Written as DNA, the CDR3 is TGTGCCACCAGCAGAGTTCAACAACCCGAGCAGTTCTTC.

V is TRBV4-1 and J is TRBJ1-3; D unresolved. CDR3 length: 15 residues. Germline loops: CDR1 MGHRA, CDR2 YSYEKL. Trimming took 7 bases from V and 0 from J, leaving 13 bases between them. This CDR3 reads CASTTSWVSGNTIYF. The DNA for the CDR3 is TGCGCCAGCACCACAAGTTGGGTCTCTGGAAACACCATATATTTT.

Turning to this clone: The sample holds other DNA sequences that translate to the same CDR3. This chain joins TRBV27 and TRBJ1-2; 8 positions match TRBD1. V lost 5 bases, J lost 8 bases, and 10 bases stayed unmatched. Germline loops: CDR1 MNHEY, CDR2 SMNVEV (reference sequence). This CDR3 has 14 residues. In DNA form, the CDR3 reads TGTGCCAGCAGTCCCGGACAGGGTGTTGGAGGCTACACCTTC. Protein sequence: CASSPGQGVGGYTF.

V is TRBV5-1 and J is TRBJ2-7; D ambiguous. This CDR3 has 14 amino acids. From germline, CDR1 is SGHRS and CDR2 YFSETQ. The V and J ends lost 2 bases and 0 bases respectively, with 9 bases between them. The CDR3, as DNA: TGCGCCAGCAGCTTTTCCAGCGTCTCCTACGAGCAGTACTTC. It is translated as CASSFSSVSYEQYF.

This chain connects TRBV25-1 to TRBJ1-3; unclear D gene. This CDR3 is built from 15 residues. Germline CDR1 reads MGHDK; CDR2 reads SYGVNS. The ends were cut back, 5 bases at V and 3 bases at J, with 14 bases in the middle. Written as DNA, the CDR3 is TGTGCCAGCAGTCAGGCAACGAAAGGTGGAAACACCATATATTTT. It specifies CASSQATKGGNTIYF.

The chain has TRBV11-2 and TRBJ1-2; D is possibly TRBD1 (6 bases). The CDR3 is made up of 17 amino acids. The germline V and J ends were trimmed by 6 bases and 2 bases, with 22 bases remaining between them. The germline V gene encodes CDR1 SGHAT and CDR2 FQNNGV. The CDR3 is CASRRTWDTRRNYGYTF. The CDR3 DNA reads TGTGCCAGCAGACGCACCTGGGACACCCGGAGGAACTATGGCTACACCTTC.

The chain employs TRBV6-5 and TRBJ2-7; D unresolved. Germline V gene data show CDR1 as MNHEY and CDR2 as SVGAGI. The V end lost 10 bases, the J end lost 3 bases, and 13 bases lay between the germline ends. There are 12 residues in the CDR3. CDR3 DNA sequence: TGTGCCACAGCTGGTGGTGGCTACGAGCAGTACTTC. Its translation is CATAGGGYEQYF.

The rearrangement joins TRBV14 to TRBJ2-4; D is unclear. The CDR3 is 11 amino acids. The germline V gene has CDR1 SGHDN and CDR2 FVKESK. V gave up 3 bases and J gave up 8 bases, with 5 bases separating them. This chain's CDR3 is CASSQTDIQYF. The CDR3 coding sequence is TGTGCCAGCAGCCAGACCGACATTCAGTACTTC.